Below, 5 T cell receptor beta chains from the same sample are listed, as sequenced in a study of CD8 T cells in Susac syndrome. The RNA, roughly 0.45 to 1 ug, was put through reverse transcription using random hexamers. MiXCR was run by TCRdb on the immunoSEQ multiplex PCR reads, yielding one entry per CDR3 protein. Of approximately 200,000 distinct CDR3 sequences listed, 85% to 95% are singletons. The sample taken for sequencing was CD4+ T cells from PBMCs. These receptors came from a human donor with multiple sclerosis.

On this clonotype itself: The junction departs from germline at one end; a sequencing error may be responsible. CDR3 in DNA: TGCAGCGTTGTTCCCCCCCCGAGTCAATCCTTC. Amino acid sequence: CSVVPPPSQSF. This chain links TRBV29-1 with TRBJ2-7; D is ambiguous. The CDR3 has 11 residues. The germline V gene has CDR1 SQVTM and CDR2 ANQGSEA.

The CDR3 DNA is TGCGCCAGCAGCCAAGACGCCCCGGGGGGCTACACCTTC. Amino acids: CASSQDAPGGYTF. The chain is built from TRBV4-1 and TRBJ1-2; D remains ambiguous. CDR1 is MGHRA, CDR2 YSYEKL, per germline. The CDR3 has 13 residues. V lost 0 bases and J 8 bases, leaving 10 bases between the germline ends.

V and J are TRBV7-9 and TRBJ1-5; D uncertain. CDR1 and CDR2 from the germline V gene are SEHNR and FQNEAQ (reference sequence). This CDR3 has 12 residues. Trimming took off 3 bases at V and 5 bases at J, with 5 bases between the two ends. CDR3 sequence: CASSFGDQPQHF. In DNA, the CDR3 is TGTGCCAGCAGCTTTGGGGATCAGCCCCAGCATTTT. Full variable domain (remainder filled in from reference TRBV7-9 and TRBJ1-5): DTGVSQNPRHKITKRGQNVTFRCDPISEHNRLYWYRQTLGQGPEFLTYFQNEAQLEKSRLLSDRFSAERPKGSFSTLEIQRTEQGDSAMYLCASSFGDQPQHFGDGTRLSIL.

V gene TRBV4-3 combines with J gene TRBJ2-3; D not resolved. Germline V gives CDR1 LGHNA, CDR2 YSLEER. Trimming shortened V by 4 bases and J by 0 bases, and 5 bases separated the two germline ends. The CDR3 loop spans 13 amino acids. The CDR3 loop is CASSLRSTDTQYF. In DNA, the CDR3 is TGCGCCAGCAGCCTCCGGAGCACAGATACGCAGTATTTT.

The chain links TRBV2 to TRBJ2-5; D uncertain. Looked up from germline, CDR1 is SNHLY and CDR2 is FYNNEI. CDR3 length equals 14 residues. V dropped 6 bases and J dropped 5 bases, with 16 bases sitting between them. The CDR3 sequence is CASRRMLAEETQYF. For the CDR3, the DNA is TGTGCCAGCAGACGGATGCTTGCCGAGGAGACCCAGTACTTC.